Given below is one TCR beta chain in context. Its specificity is not known. Germline V lookup: CDR1 KGHSH, CDR2 LQKENI. This CDR3 is built from 17 residues. Whole blood supplied total RNA, and T cells were not sorted. This specimen comes from a study of monozygotic twins with inflammatory bowel disease. Findings of the study overall: Among twins, concordant and discordant pairs did not differ in repertoire similarity, possibly from limited power. Among IBD patients, TCRbeta diversity (inverse Simpson) was lower than in healthy co-twins.

One entry per CDR3 protein, without DNA, is what TCRdb gives after re-calling the 5' RACE reads. Its listing shows around 450,000 distinct CDR3 sequences. The receptor comes from a human donor with ulcerative colitis or Crohn's disease, or a healthy co-twin of an affected twin (not recorded which). The sample was blood. The genes are TRBV18 and TRBJ2-2. CDR3 protein: CASSPIKWQANTGELFF.